The T cell receptor beta chain described here comes from a study of blood T cells in healthy people across ages (dated by TCRdb to 2015 to 2017). About the investigation overall: Template switching captured roughly one uniquely barcoded TCR beta cDNA molecule per two T cells in model experiments. Using deep sequencing normalized with unique cDNA molecular identifiers, the study measured how TCR beta repertoire diversity changes with age. The donors were split into four age groups: young (average about 16 years), middle-aged (about 40), aged (62) and long-lived (about 82). To avoid experimental bias, donors of different ages were distributed randomly across sequencing lanes. For two donors (one aged 18 to 30 and one aged 80 or older), the study analyzed two additional independent replicas of 1 million unique cDNA reads from the same blood draw.

Donors were under 40 systemically healthy Caucasian individuals from Russia aged 6 to 90 years. Ten milliliters of peripheral blood were drawn from each donor into EDTA-treated Vacutainer tubes. Ficoll-Paque density-gradient centrifugation was used to isolate PBMCs, with at least 6.5 million per sample. Trizol reagent was used to extract total RNA from PBMCs, with at least 6 micrograms per sample. Naive CD45RAhigh/CD27high T cell percentages were measured by flow cytometry on a PBMC aliquot from every donor. As to this clonotype: It lacks a known antigen. No base quality information exists; no much larger clone differs at one position.

The paper's findings and limits, for the study overall: Observed TCR beta diversity per million T cells fell roughly linearly with age, and a significant reduction was already apparent by age about 38. Estimates of total diversity based on one million sequenced T cells were considered lower bounds and underestimates. Because the CMV infection status of the donors was unknown, age-related changes in expanded clonotypes may potentially have been confounded. Because profiling used bulk unsorted PBMCs, naive and antigen-experienced compartments could not be compared conclusively. Observed TCR beta diversity correlated strongly with the percentage of naive T cells measured by flow cytometry. Compared with the aged group, the long-lived group had more naive CD4+ T cells, fewer expanded clones and increased TCR diversity, a pattern suggesting age selection.

Based on the germline V gene, the CDR1 and CDR2 sequences are SGHRS and YFSETQ. Inclusive of the bounding cysteine and phenylalanine, the CDR3 is 16 residues long. Just the 48-base CDR3 DNA is kept, in frame starting at base 1. Receptors were amplified or captured by 5' RACE. Sequenced on an Illumina HiSeq 2500. A second roughly 7 to 11 cycle PCR used a sample-barcoded 5' primer and a J-beta primer mix. A unique molecular identifier was introduced onto each TCR beta cDNA molecule by a template-switch 5' adaptor carrying 12 random nucleotides. Each sample yielded at least 2.5 million CDR3-containing paired-end reads. The Mint cDNA synthesis kit, primed by a TRBC-specific oligonucleotide, was used to synthesize first-strand cDNA from all RNA. After uracil-DNA glycosylase treatment, a first 18-cycle PCR used universal primers M1SS and BC2_uni_R on all cDNA. Concerning the study's data processing: Each sample was normalized by randomly selecting 1 million high-quality reads, each carrying a distinct molecular identifier. Instead of being binned into consensus sequences, reads that shared molecular identifiers were thrown out. MiTCR, run with a Q25 quality threshold and the strictest error-elimination algorithm, handled CDR3 identification, clonotype clustering and error correction. A nonparametric unseen species model using Euler transformation provided a lower-bound estimate of total TCR beta diversity. Starting from the raw public reads, TCRdb applied fastp trimming at Q25, assembled clones with MiXCR and retained in-frame beta chains. Under each unique CDR3 protein, matching rows form one entry showing the most common genes and DNA. TCRdb's processing, not the study's, gives the V and J calls here. This sample is represented by about 830,000 distinct CDR3 sequences; more than 45% of them were singletons. Approximately 23% of the sample is in the top ten clones.

Sequenced sample: blood. In this chain, TRBV5-1 is recombined with TRBJ2-4; there is no confident call for the D gene. With the DNA end fitting TRBJ2-7 better, the J assignment may be wrong. The clonotype comes from a man aged 25 to 40 in good health. The nucleotide sequence reads TGCGCCAGCAGCTCCGGAAGGGAATTGGTGTTCTACGAGCAGTACTTC. This is translated as CASSSGRELVFYEQYF.